These T cell receptor beta chains were read from a single sample in a study of T cell repertoires in cytomegalovirus infection. Antigen specificity for these receptors is unknown. TCRdb itself ran the reads through MiXCR, one entry per CDR3 protein. The repertoire holds approximately 730,000 distinct CDR3 sequences, around 32% seen once, with roughly 20% in the top ten. The source material was cultured PBMCs, sampled from culture after CMV antigen stimulation. These TCRs come from a human donor in good health (CMV status not recorded). Some clones in this sample may be carry-over from other donors' samples. The CDR3 runs from the conserved cysteine through the conserved F or W. The order of the fields is V gene, J gene, clone size, D gene, CDR3 protein, CDR3 DNA. D genes are given only for firm matches. For some rows the clone size is stated as once, few or many, or as a class when expanded; others skip it.

v_call: TRBV11-2
j_call: TRBJ2-3
clone_size: few
d_call: -
cdr3_aa: CASSPSRAWKDTDTQYF
cdr3_nt: TGTGCCAGCAGCCCCTCAAGGGCATGGAAGGACACAGATACGCAGTATTTT

v_call: TRBV19
j_call: TRBJ2-7
clone_size: -
d_call: -
cdr3_aa: CASSMTGGTYEQYF
cdr3_nt: TGTGCCAGTAGTATGACTGGGGGCACCTACGAGCAGTACTTC

v_call: TRBV24-1
j_call: TRBJ2-1
clone_size: -
d_call: -
cdr3_aa: CATSDSYAHSSYNEQFF
cdr3_nt: TGTGCCACCAGTGATAGTTACGCTCACAGTAGCTACAATGAGCAGTTCTTC

v_call: TRBV7-2
j_call: TRBJ2-3
clone_size: -
d_call: -
cdr3_aa: CASSLAHKADTQYF
cdr3_nt: TGTGCCAGCAGCTTGGCCCACAAGGCAGATACGCAGTATTTT

v_call: TRBV18
j_call: TRBJ1-1
clone_size: -
d_call: -
cdr3_aa: CASSPGPGGSEAFF
cdr3_nt: TGTGCCAGCTCACCGGGGCCGGGGGGGTCTGAAGCTTTCTTT

v_call: TRBV27
j_call: TRBJ2-7
clone_size: -
d_call: -
cdr3_aa: CASSDTSSYEQYF
cdr3_nt: TGTGCCAGCAGTGACACGTCAAGCTACGAGCAGTACTTC

v_call: TRBV27
j_call: TRBJ1-4
clone_size: -
d_call: -
cdr3_aa: CASSTRASNEKLFF
cdr3_nt: TGTGCCAGCAGTACCCGGGCCTCTAATGAAAAACTGTTTTTT

v_call: TRBV20-1
j_call: TRBJ2-3
clone_size: -
d_call: -
cdr3_aa: CSALDVTDTQYF
cdr3_nt: TGCAGTGCTTTGGATGTAACAGATACGCAGTATTTT

v_call: TRBV11-2
j_call: TRBJ1-2
clone_size: -
d_call: -
cdr3_aa: CASRIPLGTEGYTF
cdr3_nt: TGTGCCAGCCGGATCCCATTAGGGACTGAAGGCTACACCTTC

v_call: TRBV4-1
j_call: TRBJ2-7
clone_size: -
d_call: -
cdr3_aa: CASSRTQSSYEQYF
cdr3_nt: TGCGCCAGCAGCCGGACGCAGTCGTCCTACGAGCAGTACTTC

v_call: TRBV15
j_call: TRBJ1-2
clone_size: -
d_call: -
cdr3_aa: CATSRDSSVHRYGYTF
cdr3_nt: TGTGCCACCAGCAGAGATTCTTCAGTCCACCGCTATGGCTACACCTTC

v_call: TRBV7-2
j_call: TRBJ2-7
clone_size: few
d_call: TRBD1
cdr3_aa: CASSFRRGPGEQYF
cdr3_nt: TGTGCCAGCAGCTTTCGCAGGGGGCCAGGCGAGCAGTACTTC

v_call: TRBV12-3/TRBV12-4
j_call: TRBJ1-6
clone_size: -
d_call: -
cdr3_aa: CASSLQGGSNSPLHF
cdr3_nt: TGTGCCAGCAGTTTACAGGGAGGTAGTAATTCACCCCTCCACTTT

v_call: TRBV20-1
j_call: TRBJ1-1
clone_size: -
d_call: -
cdr3_aa: CSARTDRSNTEAFF
cdr3_nt: TGCAGTGCTAGAACTGACAGATCGAACACTGAAGCTTTCTTT

v_call: TRBV29-1
j_call: TRBJ2-5
clone_size: few
d_call: -
cdr3_aa: CSGWGYETQYF
cdr3_nt: TGCAGCGGTTGGGGTTATGAGACCCAGTACTTC

v_call: TRBV19
j_call: TRBJ2-1
clone_size: few
d_call: TRBD2
cdr3_aa: CASSAYRDYDEQFF
cdr3_nt: TGTGCCAGTAGTGCTTACCGGGACTACGATGAGCAGTTCTTC

v_call: TRBV11-2
j_call: TRBJ2-5
clone_size: many
d_call: -
cdr3_aa: CASSLAGLYQETQYF
cdr3_nt: TGTGCCAGCAGCCTAGCCGGGTTGTACCAAGAGACCCAGTACTTC

v_call: TRBV12-3/TRBV12-4
j_call: TRBJ2-3
clone_size: few
d_call: -
cdr3_aa: CASIPGPTANTQYF
cdr3_nt: TGTGCCAGCATTCCAGGCCCCACGGCGAATACGCAGTATTTT

v_call: TRBV7-6
j_call: TRBJ2-3
clone_size: few
d_call: TRBD2
cdr3_aa: CASSFVASGAPDTQYF
cdr3_nt: TGTGCCAGCAGCTTCGTGGCTAGCGGGGCTCCAGATACGCAGTATTTT

v_call: TRBV5-4
j_call: TRBJ2-1
clone_size: few
d_call: -
cdr3_aa: CASSVDSYDEQFF
cdr3_nt: TGTGCCAGCAGCGTGGACTCCTACGATGAGCAGTTCTTC

v_call: TRBV7-2
j_call: TRBJ2-1
clone_size: -
d_call: -
cdr3_aa: CASRRVSTTYNEQFF
cdr3_nt: TGTGCCAGCAGGCGAGTCTCCACAACCTACAATGAGCAGTTCTTC

v_call: TRBV7-2
j_call: TRBJ2-1
clone_size: -
d_call: TRBD2
cdr3_aa: CASSLMRGNYNEQFF
cdr3_nt: TGTGCCAGCAGCTTAATGCGGGGGAACTACAATGAGCAGTTCTTC

v_call: TRBV9
j_call: TRBJ1-2
clone_size: -
d_call: -
cdr3_aa: CASSVYRATNYGYTF
cdr3_nt: TGTGCCAGCAGCGTATATCGGGCAACTAACTATGGCTACACCTTC

v_call: TRBV6-1
j_call: TRBJ1-5
clone_size: many
d_call: -
cdr3_aa: CASSEQRNQPQHF
cdr3_nt: TGTGCCAGCAGTGAACAAAGAAATCAGCCCCAGCATTTT

v_call: TRBV20-1
j_call: TRBJ2-3
clone_size: -
d_call: TRBD1
cdr3_aa: CSATTGDTQYF
cdr3_nt: TGCAGTGCCACGACAGGGGATACGCAGTATTTT

v_call: TRBV7-2
j_call: TRBJ1-3
clone_size: many
d_call: -
cdr3_aa: CASSPGGLDTIYF
cdr3_nt: TGTGCCAGCAGCCCCGGGGGGCTGGACACCATATATTTT

v_call: TRBV6-8
j_call: TRBJ2-5
clone_size: -
d_call: -
cdr3_aa: CASRGGDEGTQYF
cdr3_nt: TGTGCCAGCAGAGGGGGGGATGAAGGGACCCAGTACTTC

v_call: TRBV20-1
j_call: TRBJ1-1
clone_size: -
d_call: TRBD1
cdr3_aa: CSASVPGQIEAFF
cdr3_nt: TGCAGTGCTAGCGTACCGGGACAGATTGAAGCTTTCTTT

v_call: TRBV7-9
j_call: TRBJ2-7
clone_size: many
d_call: -
cdr3_aa: CASSPSSRYEQYF
cdr3_nt: TGTGCCAGCAGCCCATCTTCACGCTACGAGCAGTACTTC

v_call: TRBV7-3
j_call: TRBJ2-3
clone_size: -
d_call: TRBD1
cdr3_aa: CASSQRQGSTDTQYF
cdr3_nt: TGTGCCAGCAGCCAAAGACAGGGAAGCACAGATACGCAGTATTTT

v_call: TRBV7-8
j_call: TRBJ2-3
clone_size: -
d_call: -
cdr3_aa: CASSSNRGPNTQYF
cdr3_nt: TGTGCCAGCAGCTCAAACCGGGGGCCAAATACGCAGTATTTT

v_call: TRBV7-2
j_call: TRBJ2-2
clone_size: many
d_call: -
cdr3_aa: CASSLLRAANTGELFF
cdr3_nt: TGTGCCAGCAGCTTACTCCGGGCCGCGAACACCGGGGAGCTGTTTTTT

v_call: TRBV7-8
j_call: TRBJ2-3
clone_size: few
d_call: TRBD1
cdr3_aa: CASSLMGQGTGDTQYF
cdr3_nt: TGTGCCAGCAGCTTAATGGGACAGGGGACCGGAGATACGCAGTATTTT

v_call: TRBV20-1
j_call: TRBJ2-7
clone_size: once
d_call: TRBD1
cdr3_aa: CSARSLGQGAGNEQYF
cdr3_nt: TGCAGTGCTAGAAGTTTGGGGCAGGGGGCGGGTAACGAGCAGTACTTC

v_call: TRBV27
j_call: TRBJ2-7
clone_size: -
d_call: -
cdr3_aa: CASSLPTDYEQYF
cdr3_nt: TGTGCCAGCAGTTTGCCGACAGATTACGAGCAGTACTTC

v_call: TRBV7-2
j_call: TRBJ1-1
clone_size: many
d_call: -
cdr3_aa: CASSLSLGGRGRTEAFF
cdr3_nt: TGTGCCAGCAGCTTATCCCTTGGAGGGCGGGGGCGGACTGAAGCTTTCTTT

v_call: TRBV5-4
j_call: TRBJ1-4
clone_size: -
d_call: -
cdr3_aa: CASSAGSGNEKLFF
cdr3_nt: TGTGCCAGCAGCGCCGGCTCGGGGAATGAAAAACTGTTTTTT

v_call: TRBV12-3/TRBV12-4
j_call: TRBJ2-5
clone_size: few
d_call: -
cdr3_aa: CASSVYQGETQYF
cdr3_nt: TGTGCCAGCAGTGTATATCAGGGAGAGACCCAGTACTTC

v_call: TRBV5-6
j_call: TRBJ2-1
clone_size: few
d_call: -
cdr3_aa: CASSSRVEQFF
cdr3_nt: TGTGCCAGCAGTTCGCGGGTTGAGCAGTTCTTC

v_call: TRBV11-2
j_call: TRBJ2-1
clone_size: -
d_call: -
cdr3_aa: CASSPSELEQFF
cdr3_nt: TGTGCCAGCAGCCCATCGGAGCTTGAGCAGTTCTTC

v_call: TRBV4-2
j_call: TRBJ2-3
clone_size: few
d_call: TRBD2
cdr3_aa: CASSQVGLAGGPTDTQYF
cdr3_nt: TGTGCCAGCAGCCAAGTGGGACTAGCGGGGGGGCCCACAGATACGCAGTATTTT

v_call: TRBV27
j_call: TRBJ1-6
clone_size: -
d_call: TRBD1
cdr3_aa: CASTPTGGRNSPLHF
cdr3_nt: TGTGCCAGCACCCCGACAGGGGGCCGGAATTCACCCCTCCACTTT

v_call: TRBV19
j_call: TRBJ1-1
clone_size: -
d_call: TRBD1
cdr3_aa: CASSIDRGHTEAFF
cdr3_nt: TGTGCCAGTAGTATAGACAGGGGGCACACTGAAGCTTTCTTT

v_call: TRBV7-6
j_call: TRBJ2-7
clone_size: few
d_call: -
cdr3_aa: CASRGDIGNEQYF
cdr3_nt: TGTGCCAGCAGAGGGGACATTGGTAACGAGCAGTACTTC

v_call: TRBV7-2
j_call: TRBJ2-7
clone_size: few
d_call: -
cdr3_aa: CASSLVGSGRRNPYEQYF
cdr3_nt: TGTGCCAGCAGCTTAGTCGGTTCCGGCAGAAGGAATCCCTACGAGCAGTACTTC

v_call: TRBV7-2
j_call: TRBJ2-2
clone_size: few
d_call: TRBD1
cdr3_aa: CASSFGRGLGGELFF
cdr3_nt: TGTGCCAGCAGCTTTGGCAGGGGGCTAGGGGGGGAGCTGTTTTTT

v_call: TRBV7-6
j_call: TRBJ2-3
clone_size: many
d_call: TRBD1
cdr3_aa: CASSLRQGRVTDTQYF
cdr3_nt: TGTGCCAGCAGCTTGAGACAGGGGAGAGTGACAGATACGCAGTATTTT

v_call: TRBV20-1
j_call: TRBJ2-1
clone_size: few
d_call: TRBD2
cdr3_aa: CSAAGTSGYNEQFF
cdr3_nt: TGCAGTGCTGCCGGGACTAGCGGTTACAATGAGCAGTTCTTC

v_call: TRBV7-9
j_call: TRBJ2-6
clone_size: -
d_call: TRBD1
cdr3_aa: CASSTRTGSGANVLTF
cdr3_nt: TGTGCCAGCAGCACCAGGACAGGGTCTGGGGCCAACGTCCTGACTTTC

v_call: TRBV7-2
j_call: TRBJ2-2
clone_size: few
d_call: TRBD2
cdr3_aa: CASSIAGGNTGELFF
cdr3_nt: TGTGCCAGCAGCATCGCGGGAGGGAACACCGGGGAGCTGTTTTTT

v_call: TRBV5-6
j_call: TRBJ2-6
clone_size: -
d_call: -
cdr3_aa: CASSPPRWSVLAYSGANVLTF
cdr3_nt: TGTGCCAGCAGCCCCCCCAGGTGGAGCGTACTTGCGTACTCTGGGGCCAACGTCCTGACTTTC